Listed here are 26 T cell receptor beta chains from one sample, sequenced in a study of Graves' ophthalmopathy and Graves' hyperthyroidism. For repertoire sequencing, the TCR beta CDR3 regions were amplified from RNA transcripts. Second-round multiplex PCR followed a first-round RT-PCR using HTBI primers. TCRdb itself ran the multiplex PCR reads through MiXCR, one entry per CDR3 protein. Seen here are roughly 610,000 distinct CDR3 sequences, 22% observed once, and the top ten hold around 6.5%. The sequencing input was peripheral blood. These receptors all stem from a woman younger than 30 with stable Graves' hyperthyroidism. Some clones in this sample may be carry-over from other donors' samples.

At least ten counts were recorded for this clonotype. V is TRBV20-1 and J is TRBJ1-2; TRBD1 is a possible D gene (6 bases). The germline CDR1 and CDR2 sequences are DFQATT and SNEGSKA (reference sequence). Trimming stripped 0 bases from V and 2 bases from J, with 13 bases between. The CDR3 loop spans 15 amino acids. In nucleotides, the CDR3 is TGCAGTGCTAGAGATACTAACAGGGTGAACTATGGCTACACCTTC. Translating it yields CSARDTNRVNYGYTF.

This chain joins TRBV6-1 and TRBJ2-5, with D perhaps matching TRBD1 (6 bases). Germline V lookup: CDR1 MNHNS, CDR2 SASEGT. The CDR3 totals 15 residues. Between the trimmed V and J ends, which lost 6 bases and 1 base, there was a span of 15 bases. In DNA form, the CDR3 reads TGTGCCAGCAGACCCCCTGGACAGAGCCAAGAGACCCAGTACTTC. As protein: CASRPPGQSQETQYF.

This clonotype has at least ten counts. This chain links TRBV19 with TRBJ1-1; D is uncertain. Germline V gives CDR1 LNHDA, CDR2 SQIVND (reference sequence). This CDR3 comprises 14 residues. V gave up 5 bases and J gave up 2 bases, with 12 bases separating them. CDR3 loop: CASSPTPQNTEAFF. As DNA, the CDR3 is TGTGCCAGTAGTCCCACCCCTCAAAACACTGAAGCTTTCTTT.

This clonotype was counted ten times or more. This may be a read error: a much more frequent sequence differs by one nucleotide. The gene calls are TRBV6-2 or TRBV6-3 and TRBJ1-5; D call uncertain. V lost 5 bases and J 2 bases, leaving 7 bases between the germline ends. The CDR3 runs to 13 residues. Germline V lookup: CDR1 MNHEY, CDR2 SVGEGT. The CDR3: CASSMEGNQPQHF. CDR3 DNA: TGTGCCAGCAGTATGGAGGGCAATCAGCCCCAGCATTTT.

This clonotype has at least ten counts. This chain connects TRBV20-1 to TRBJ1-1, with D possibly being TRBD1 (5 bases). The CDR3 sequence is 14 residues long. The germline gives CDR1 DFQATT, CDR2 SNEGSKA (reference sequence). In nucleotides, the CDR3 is TGCAGGCCCTACCCCTCCAGGGCGGTCACTGAAGCTTTCTTT. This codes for CRPYPSRAVTEAFF.

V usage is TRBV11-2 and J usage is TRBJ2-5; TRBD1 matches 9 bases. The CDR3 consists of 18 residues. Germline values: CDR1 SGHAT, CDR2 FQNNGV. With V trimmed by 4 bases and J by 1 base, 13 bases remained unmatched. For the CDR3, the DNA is TGTGCCAGCAGCTCAAACCTCCGGGACAGGGACCGCCAAGAGACCCAGTACTTC. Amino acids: CASSSNLRDRDRQETQYF. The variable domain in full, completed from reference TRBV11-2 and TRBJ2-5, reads EAGVAQSPRYKIIEKRQSVAFWCNPISGHATLYWYQQILGQGPKLLIQFQNNGVVDDSQLPKDRFSAERLKGVDSTLKIQPAKLEDSAVYLCASSSNLRDRDRQETQYFGPGTRLLVL.

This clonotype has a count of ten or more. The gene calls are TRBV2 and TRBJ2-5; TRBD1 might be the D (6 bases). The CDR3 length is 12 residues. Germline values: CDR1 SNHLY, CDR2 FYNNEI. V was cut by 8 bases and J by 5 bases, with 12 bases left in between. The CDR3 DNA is TGTGCCAGCTCCAACAGGGTCGAGACCCAGTACTTC. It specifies CASSNRVETQYF.

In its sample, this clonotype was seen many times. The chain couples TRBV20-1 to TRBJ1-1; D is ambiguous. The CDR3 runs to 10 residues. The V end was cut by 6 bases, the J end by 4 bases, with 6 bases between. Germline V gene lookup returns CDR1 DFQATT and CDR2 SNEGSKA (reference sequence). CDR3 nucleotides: TGCAGTGCGATCTTCACTGAAGCTTTCTTT. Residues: CSAIFTEAFF.

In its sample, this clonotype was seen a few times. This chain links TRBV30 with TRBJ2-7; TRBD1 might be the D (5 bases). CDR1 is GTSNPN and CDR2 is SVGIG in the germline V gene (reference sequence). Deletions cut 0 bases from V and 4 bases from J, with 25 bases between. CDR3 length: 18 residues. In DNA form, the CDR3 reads TGTGCCTGGAGTGTTGTCAGGGTATCTACAGATTCAGATTACGAGCAGTACTTC. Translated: CAWSVVRVSTDSDYEQYF.

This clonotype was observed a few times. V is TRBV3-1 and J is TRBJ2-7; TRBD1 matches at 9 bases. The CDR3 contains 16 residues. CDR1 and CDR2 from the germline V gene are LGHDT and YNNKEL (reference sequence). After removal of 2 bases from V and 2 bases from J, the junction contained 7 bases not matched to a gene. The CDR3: CASSQQPGQGTYEQYF. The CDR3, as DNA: TGTGCCAGCAGCCAACAACCGGGACAGGGCACCTACGAGCAGTACTTC.

The CDR3 reads CASEEGRIEREQYF. CDR3 in DNA: TGTGCCAGCGAAGAGGGCAGGATAGAAAGGGAGCAGTACTTC. The rearrangement links TRBV5-6 to TRBJ2-7, with a tentative D call TRBD2 (5 bases). V was trimmed by 7 bases and J by 7 bases, leaving 21 bases between them. The CDR3 is made up of 14 amino acids. Germline assignment: CDR1 SGHDT and CDR2 YYEEEE.

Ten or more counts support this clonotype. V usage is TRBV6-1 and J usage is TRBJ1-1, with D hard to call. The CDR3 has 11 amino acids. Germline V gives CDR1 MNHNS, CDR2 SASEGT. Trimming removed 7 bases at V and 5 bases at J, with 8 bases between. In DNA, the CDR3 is TGTGCCAGCACCCTGGGGACTGAAGCTTTCTTT. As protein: CASTLGTEAFF.

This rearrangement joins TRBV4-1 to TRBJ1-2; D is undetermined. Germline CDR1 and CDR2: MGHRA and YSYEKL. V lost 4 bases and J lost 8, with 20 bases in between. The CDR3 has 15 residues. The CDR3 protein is CASSPRTDTTGGYTF. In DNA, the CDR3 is TGCGCCAGCAGCCCCAGGACCGACACAACGGGGGGCTACACCTTC.

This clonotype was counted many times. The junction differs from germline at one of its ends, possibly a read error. The CDR3 spells CASNEGGLQREAFF. CDR3 nucleotide sequence: TGTGCCAGCAATGAAGGGGGCCTACAGCGTGAAGCTTTCTTT. The rearrangement links TRBV6-1 to TRBJ1-1; TRBD1 agrees at 7 bases. Germline CDR1 is MNHNS and CDR2 is SASEGT. The CDR3 loop spans 14 amino acids.

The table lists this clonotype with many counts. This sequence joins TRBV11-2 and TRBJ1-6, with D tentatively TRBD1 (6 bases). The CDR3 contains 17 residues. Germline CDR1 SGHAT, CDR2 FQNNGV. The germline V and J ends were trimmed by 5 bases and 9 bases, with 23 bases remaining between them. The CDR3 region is CASSIALDRAWFSPLHF. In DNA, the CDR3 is TGTGCCAGCAGCATTGCGTTGGACAGAGCTTGGTTTTCACCCCTCCACTTT.

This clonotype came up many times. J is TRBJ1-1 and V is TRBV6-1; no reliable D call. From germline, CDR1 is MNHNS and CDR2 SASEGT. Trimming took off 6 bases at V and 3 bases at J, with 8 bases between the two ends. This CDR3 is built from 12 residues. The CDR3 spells CASSDGYTEAFF. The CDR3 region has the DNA TGTGCCAGCAGCGATGGGTACACTGAAGCTTTCTTT.

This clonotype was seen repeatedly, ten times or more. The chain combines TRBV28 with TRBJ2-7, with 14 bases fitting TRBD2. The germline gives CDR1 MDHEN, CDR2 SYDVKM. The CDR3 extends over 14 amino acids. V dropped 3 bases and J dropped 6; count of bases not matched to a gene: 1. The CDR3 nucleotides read TGTGCCAGCAGTTTTGGACTAGCGGGGGGCGAGCAGTACTTC. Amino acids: CASSFGLAGGEQYF.

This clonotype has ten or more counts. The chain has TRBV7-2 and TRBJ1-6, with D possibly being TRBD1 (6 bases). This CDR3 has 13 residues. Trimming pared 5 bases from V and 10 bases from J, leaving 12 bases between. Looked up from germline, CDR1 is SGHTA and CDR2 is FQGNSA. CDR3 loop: CASSIQGGSPLHF. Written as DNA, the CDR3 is TGTGCCAGCAGCATACAGGGTGGCTCACCCCTCCACTTT.

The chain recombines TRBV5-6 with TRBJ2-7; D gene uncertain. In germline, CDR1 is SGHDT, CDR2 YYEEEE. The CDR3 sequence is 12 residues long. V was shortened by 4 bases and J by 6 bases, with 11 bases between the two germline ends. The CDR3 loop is CASSVSAFEQYF. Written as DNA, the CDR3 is TGTGCCAGCAGCGTTTCAGCTTTCGAGCAGTACTTC.

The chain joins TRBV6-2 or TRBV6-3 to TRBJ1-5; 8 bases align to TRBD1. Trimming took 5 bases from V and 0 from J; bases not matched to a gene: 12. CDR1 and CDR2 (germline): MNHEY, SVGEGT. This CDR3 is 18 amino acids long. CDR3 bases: TGTGCCAGCAGTCCCTATACAGGGGGGAGTGATAGCAATCAGCCCCAGCATTTT. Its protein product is CASSPYTGGSDSNQPQHF.

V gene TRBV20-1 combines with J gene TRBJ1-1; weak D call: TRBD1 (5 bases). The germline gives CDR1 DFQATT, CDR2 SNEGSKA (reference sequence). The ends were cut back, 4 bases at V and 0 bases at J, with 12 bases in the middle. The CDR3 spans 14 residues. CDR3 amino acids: CSANLGGLNTEAFF. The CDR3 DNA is TGCAGTGCTAATCTCGGGGGTTTGAACACTGAAGCTTTCTTT.

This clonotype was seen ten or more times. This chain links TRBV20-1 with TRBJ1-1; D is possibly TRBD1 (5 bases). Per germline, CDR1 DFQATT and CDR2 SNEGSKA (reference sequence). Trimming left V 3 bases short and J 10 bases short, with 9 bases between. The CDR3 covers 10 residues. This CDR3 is CSASGGRAFF. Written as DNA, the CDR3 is TGCAGTGCTAGTGGGGGGAGAGCTTTCTTT.

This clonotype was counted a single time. CDR3 loop: CASRVSGGYQETQYF. In DNA form, the CDR3 reads TGTGCCAGCAGAGTTAGCGGGGGGTACCAAGAGACCCAGTACTTC. V gene TRBV12-3 or TRBV12-4 combines with J gene TRBJ2-5; 10 bases align to TRBD2. V trimming: 6 bases; J trimming: 0 bases; junction bases outside the gene matches: 4. This CDR3 contains 15 residues.

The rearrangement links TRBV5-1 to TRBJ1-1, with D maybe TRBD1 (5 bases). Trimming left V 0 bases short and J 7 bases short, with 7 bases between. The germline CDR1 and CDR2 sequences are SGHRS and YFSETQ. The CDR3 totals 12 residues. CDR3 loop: CASSLGGIEAFF. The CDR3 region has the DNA TGCGCCAGCAGCTTGGGGGGCATTGAAGCTTTCTTT.

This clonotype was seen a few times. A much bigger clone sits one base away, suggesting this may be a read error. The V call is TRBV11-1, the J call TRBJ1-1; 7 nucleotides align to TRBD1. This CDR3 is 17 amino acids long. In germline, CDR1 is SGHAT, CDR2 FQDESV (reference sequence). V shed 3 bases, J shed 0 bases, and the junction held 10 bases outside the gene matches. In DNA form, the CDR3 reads TGTGCCAGCAGCTTGGCAGAACCGGGACAGATGAACACTGAAGCTTTCTTT. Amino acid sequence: CASSLAEPGQMNTEAFF.

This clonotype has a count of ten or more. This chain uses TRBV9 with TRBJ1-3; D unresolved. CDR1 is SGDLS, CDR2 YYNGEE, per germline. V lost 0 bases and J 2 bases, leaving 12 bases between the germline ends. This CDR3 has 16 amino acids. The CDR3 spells CASSVGPPGPGNTIYF. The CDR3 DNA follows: TGTGCCAGCAGCGTAGGGCCTCCCGGACCTGGAAACACCATATATTTT.